Listed here is a single T cell receptor beta chain. The sample is drawn from a study of blood T cell repertoires in COVID-19. At the level of the study: Sites across the United States, Italy and Spain contributed samples from acute and convalescent COVID-19. T cells, B-cell-depleted T cells, or PBMCs provided the cDNA or gDNA that served as material.

Authors' methods: Amplification of reference gene primers was used by the study to estimate nucleated cell counts. Here immunoSEQ multiplex PCR was the method, and the copy in TCRdb shows in-frame clones only, minus some. Clonal size and the V and J genes are those of that table, whereas D and trimming came from the DNA. The sample lists some 160,000 clones; roughly 91% were seen once. J was trimmed by 2 bases and V by 1 base; bases with no gene match: 0. The CDR3 is 16 residues long. Germline V gives CDR1 LGHDT, CDR2 YNNKEL (reference sequence). The TCR sequence derives from a man aged 45-65 years who had recovered from COVID-19. The V call is TRBV3-1 (or the pseudogene TRBV3-2), the J call TRBJ2-1; 12 bases line up with TRBD2. Sequenced sample: peripheral blood. The CDR3 loop reads CASSQASGGAYNEQFF. The CDR3 DNA follows: TGTGCCAGCAGCCAAGCTAGCGGGGGGGCCTACAATGAGCAGTTCTTC.